A selection of T cell receptor beta chains follows, all from one sample in a study of blood T cell repertoires in COVID-19. Assay: immunoSEQ multiplex PCR; the TCRdb copy retains only in-frame clones and omits some. The sample has some 670,000 clones; 75% to 90% are singletons. Material for sequencing was peripheral blood. These receptors came from a woman aged 18-29 years with acute or convalescent COVID-19. Both conserved end residues are part of each CDR3. Each record gives: J gene, clone size, D gene, V gene, CDR3 protein, CDR3 DNA. A D gene is named only where the DNA matches it firmly. Not all rows give a size; the values are once, few, many and, for expanded clones, a class.

>TRBJ1-1|.|.|TRBV27
CASSLSGGIPTEAFF
TGTGCCAGCAGTTTATCAGGCGGGATACCCACTGAAGCTTTCTTT
>TRBJ1-3|.|.|TRBV9
CASSPGGFSGNTIYF
TGTGCCAGCAGCCCGGGGGGTTTCTCTGGAAACACCATATATTTT
>TRBJ1-1|.|.|TRBV19
CASSIRGEAFF
TGTGCCAGTAGTATTAGGGGGGAAGCTTTCTTT
>TRBJ1-2|once|.|TRBV19
CASRSLGDLSGGYTF
TGTGCCAGTAGAAGCCTGGGGGACCTGAGCGGGGGCTACACCTTC
>TRBJ1-2|.|.|TRBV5-1
CASSLVWQSKTSFF
TGCGCCAGCAGCTTGGTGTGGCAATCCAAGACAAGTTTCTTC
>TRBJ2-5|.|TRBD2|TRBV3-1/TRBV3-2
CASSQGLAGGPETQYF
TGTGCCAGCAGCCAAGGACTAGCGGGGGGGCCTGAGACCCAGTACTTC
>TRBJ2-7|.|TRBD2|TRBV7-2
CASSPGLAGGLYEQYF
TGTGCCAGCAGCCCAGGACTAGCGGGGGGCCTATACGAGCAGTACTTC
>TRBJ1-1|.|TRBD1|TRBV5-1
CASSSTGVFTEAFF
TGCGCCAGCAGCTCCACAGGGGTTTTCACTGAAGCTTTCTTT
>TRBJ1-2|once|.|TRBV30
CAWNPLGGGDGYTF
TGTGCCTGGAACCCCCTCGGGGGTGGAGATGGCTACACCTTC
>TRBJ1-2|.|TRBD1|TRBV5-1
CASSFPTGGSYGYTF
TGCGCCAGCAGCTTCCCAACAGGGGGCAGCTATGGCTACACCTTC
>TRBJ2-1|.|TRBD2|TRBV27
CASSLAGGPKNEQFF
TGTGCCAGCAGTTTAGCGGGGGGGCCAAAGAATGAGCAGTTCTTC
>TRBJ1-1|.|TRBD1|TRBV28
CASRHSGTANTEAFF
TGTGCCAGCAGACACTCCGGGACAGCGAACACTGAAGCTTTCTTT
>TRBJ1-2|.|TRBD1|TRBV12-5
CASGLVPGQRYGYTF
TGTGCTAGTGGTTTGGTACCGGGACAGAGATATGGCTACACCTTC
>TRBJ1-4|.|.|TRBV27
CASKLQGTNEKLFF
TGTGCCAGCAAATTACAGGGAACTAATGAAAAACTGTTTTTT
>TRBJ2-1|.|TRBD2|TRBV4-3
CASSQAPSGGANEQFF
TGCGCCAGCAGCCAAGCACCTAGCGGGGGGGCCAATGAGCAGTTCTTC
>TRBJ1-2|.|.|TRBV5-1
CASSLEPGLIYGYTF
TGCGCCAGCAGCCTTGAACCAGGGCTAATCTATGGCTACACCTTC
>TRBJ1-5|.|.|TRBV7-8
CASSLVQSEPQHF
TGTGCCAGCAGCTTAGTTCAGTCTGAGCCCCAGCATTTT
>TRBJ1-4|.|.|TRBV15
CATSPRGANWLFF
TGTGCCACCAGCCCACGGGGGGCCAATTGGTTGTTTTTT
>TRBJ1-2|.|.|TRBV6-5
CASSFLGYGYTF
TGTGCCAGCAGTTTTCTCGGCTATGGCTACACCTTC
>TRBJ1-2|.|.|TRBV5-4
CASSPDGGYGYTF
TGTGCCAGCAGCCCGGACGGGGGTTATGGCTACACCTTC
>TRBJ2-5|.|.|TRBV6-5
CASTPTSEIVTQYF
TGTGCCAGCACGCCGACTAGTGAGATCGTGACCCAGTACTTC
>TRBJ1-2|.|.|TRBV6-1
CASSEEGGAGYGYTF
TGTGCCAGCAGTGAAGAAGGGGGGGCGGGATATGGCTACACCTTC
>TRBJ1-4|.|.|TRBV19
CASSKAEGATNEKLFF
TGTGCCAGTAGTAAGGCGGAAGGGGCAACTAATGAAAAACTGTTTTTT
>TRBJ2-7|.|.|TRBV7-5
CARSSDRASYEQYF
TGTGCCAGAAGCTCTGACAGAGCCTCCTACGAGCAGTACTTC
>TRBJ1-2|.|.|TRBV6-2/TRBV6-3
CASSATGSYGYTF
TGTGCCAGCAGTGCGACAGGATCCTATGGCTACACCTTC
>TRBJ1-1|.|.|TRBV5-8
CASSPLQVNTEAFF
TGTGCCAGCAGCCCCCTACAGGTTAACACTGAAGCTTTCTTT
>TRBJ1-6|.|TRBD1|TRBV19
CASRDRGASNSPLHF
TGTGCCAGCCGGGACAGGGGTGCGTCGAATTCACCCCTCCACTTT
>TRBJ1-5|.|TRBD1|TRBV30
CAWRGSGTGGQPQHF
TGTGCCTGGAGGGGATCCGGGACAGGAGGTCAGCCCCAGCATTTT
>TRBJ2-1|.|TRBD2|TRBV5-4
CASSTTLLGGGYNEQFF
TGTGCCAGCAGCACCACCCTTCTTGGCGGGGGTTACAATGAGCAGTTCTTC
>TRBJ2-3|.|.|TRBV3-1/TRBV3-2
CASSQGPSGSTDTQYF
TGTGCCAGCAGCCAAGGGCCCAGCGGTAGCACAGATACGCAGTATTTT
>TRBJ1-4|once|TRBD1|TRBV24-1
CASQGVGNEKLFF
TGTGCCTCCCAGGGGGTTGGTAATGAAAAACTGTTTTTT
>TRBJ1-1|.|.|TRBV5-1
CASSLAGGAVNTEAFF
TGCGCCAGCAGCTTGGCGGGGGGCGCGGTGAACACTGAAGCTTTCTTT
>TRBJ2-2|.|TRBD2|TRBV7-6
CASSPWTSGGAVLDTGELFF
TGTGCCAGCAGCCCTTGGACTAGCGGGGGGGCCGTCTTGGACACCGGGGAGCTGTTTTTT
>TRBJ2-5|once|.|TRBV27
CASSLGETQYF
TGTGCCAGCAGTTTAGGCGAGACCCAGTACTTC
>TRBJ2-6|.|.|TRBV6-2/TRBV6-3
CASSYGDTYSGANVLTF
TGTGCCAGCAGTTACGGGGACACCTACTCTGGGGCCAACGTCCTGACTTTC
>TRBJ1-5|.|TRBD1|TRBV6-1
CASSGRDEGTVTLNQPQHF
TGTGCCAGCAGTGGAAGGGACGAGGGGACAGTCACCCTCAATCAGCCCCAGCATTTT